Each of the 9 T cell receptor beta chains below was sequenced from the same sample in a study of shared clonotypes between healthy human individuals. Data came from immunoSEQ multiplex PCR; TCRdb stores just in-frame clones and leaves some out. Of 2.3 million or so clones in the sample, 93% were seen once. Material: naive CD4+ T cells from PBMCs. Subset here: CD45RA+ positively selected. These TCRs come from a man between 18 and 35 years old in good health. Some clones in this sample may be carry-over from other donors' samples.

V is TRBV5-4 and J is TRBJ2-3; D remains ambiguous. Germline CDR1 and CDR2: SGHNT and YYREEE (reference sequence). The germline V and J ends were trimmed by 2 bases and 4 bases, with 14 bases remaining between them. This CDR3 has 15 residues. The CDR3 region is CASSFRAIGPDTQYF. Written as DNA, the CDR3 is TGTGCCAGCAGCTTCCGGGCTATCGGCCCAGATACGCAGTATTTT.

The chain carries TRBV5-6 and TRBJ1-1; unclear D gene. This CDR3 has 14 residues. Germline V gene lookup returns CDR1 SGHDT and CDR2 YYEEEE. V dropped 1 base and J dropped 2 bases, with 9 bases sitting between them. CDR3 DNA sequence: TGTGCCAGCAGCTTGCTCTTGTTAAACACTGAAGCTTTCTTT. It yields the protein CASSLLLLNTEAFF.

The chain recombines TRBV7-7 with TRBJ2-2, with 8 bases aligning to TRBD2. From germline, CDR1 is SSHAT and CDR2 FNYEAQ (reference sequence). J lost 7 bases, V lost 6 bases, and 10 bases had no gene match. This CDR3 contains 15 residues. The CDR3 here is CASRASGSLGGELFF. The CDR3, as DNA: TGTGCCAGCAGGGCGAGCGGGAGTCTGGGCGGGGAGCTGTTTTTT.

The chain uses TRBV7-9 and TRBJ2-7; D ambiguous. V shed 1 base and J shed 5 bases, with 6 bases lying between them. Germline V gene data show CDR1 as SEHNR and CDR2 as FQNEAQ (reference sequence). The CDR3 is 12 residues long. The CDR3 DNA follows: TGTGCCAGCAGCTTAGACCTCAACGAGCAGTACTTC. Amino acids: CASSLDLNEQYF.

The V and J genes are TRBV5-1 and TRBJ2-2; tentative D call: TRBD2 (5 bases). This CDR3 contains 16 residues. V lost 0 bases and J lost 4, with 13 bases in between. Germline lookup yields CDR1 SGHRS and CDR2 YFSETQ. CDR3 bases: TGCGCCAGCAGCTTGGTGGCAGACGCGGGCACCGGGGAGCTGTTTTTT. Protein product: CASSLVADAGTGELFF.

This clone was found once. CDR3 region: CASSFRRDGYGYTF. DNA for the CDR3: TGTGCCAGCAGTTTTCGCAGGGACGGCTATGGCTACACCTTC. This sequence joins TRBV28 and TRBJ1-2; D perhaps matches TRBD1 (5 bases). The CDR3 totals 14 residues. The germline CDR1 and CDR2 sequences are MDHEN and SYDVKM. Deletions cut 3 bases from V and 4 bases from J, with 12 bases between.

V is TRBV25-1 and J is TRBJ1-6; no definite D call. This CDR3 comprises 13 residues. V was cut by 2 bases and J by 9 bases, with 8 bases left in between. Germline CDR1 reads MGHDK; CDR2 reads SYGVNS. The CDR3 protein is CASSERQFSPLHF. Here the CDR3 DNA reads TGTGCCAGCAGTGAACGGCAGTTTTCACCCCTCCACTTT.

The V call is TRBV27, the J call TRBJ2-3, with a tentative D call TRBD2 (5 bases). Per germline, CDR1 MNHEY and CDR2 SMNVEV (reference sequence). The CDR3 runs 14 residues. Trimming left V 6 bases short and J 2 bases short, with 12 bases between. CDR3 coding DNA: TGTGCCAGCAGGCTACTAGACTACACAGATACGCAGTATTTT. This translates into CASRLLDYTDTQYF.

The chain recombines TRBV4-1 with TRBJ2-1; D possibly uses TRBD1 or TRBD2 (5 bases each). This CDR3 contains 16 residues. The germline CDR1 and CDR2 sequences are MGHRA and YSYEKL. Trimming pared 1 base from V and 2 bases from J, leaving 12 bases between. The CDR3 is CASSQAGGGPYNEQFF. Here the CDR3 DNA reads TGCGCCAGCAGCCAAGCTGGTGGGGGACCCTACAATGAGCAGTTCTTC.